The sequence of this T cell receptor beta chain was determined in a study of CD8+ T cells in alopecia areata. Documented treatment: oral pan-JAK inhibitor, 5-10 mg twice daily. This clone was counted a few times. Its specificity is unknown. RNA extraction was followed by reverse transcription into cDNA, which acted as the sequencing template. The protocol was immunoSEQ multiplex PCR, while the TCRdb copy is restricted to in-frame clones and leaves out a portion. The sample lists 200,000 to 250,000 clones, roughly three fifths occurring once. The study, taken as a whole, reports: Sequence data from scalp samples additionally include resident alphabeta T cells of normal skin.

The sequence came from a human donor with alopecia areata. Here the sequenced sample was CD4+ T cells sorted from blood, taken at week 44, from a patient treated with tofacitinib.

The CDR3 sequence: CASSLAARKTQYF. The CDR3 nucleotides are TGCGCCAGCAGCTTGGCAGCGAGGAAGACCCAGTACTTC. The gene calls are TRBV5-1 and TRBJ2-5; unclear D gene. Deletions cut 0 bases from V and 6 bases from J, with 9 bases between. Germline V gene data show CDR1 as SGHRS and CDR2 as YFSETQ. The CDR3 spans 13 residues.